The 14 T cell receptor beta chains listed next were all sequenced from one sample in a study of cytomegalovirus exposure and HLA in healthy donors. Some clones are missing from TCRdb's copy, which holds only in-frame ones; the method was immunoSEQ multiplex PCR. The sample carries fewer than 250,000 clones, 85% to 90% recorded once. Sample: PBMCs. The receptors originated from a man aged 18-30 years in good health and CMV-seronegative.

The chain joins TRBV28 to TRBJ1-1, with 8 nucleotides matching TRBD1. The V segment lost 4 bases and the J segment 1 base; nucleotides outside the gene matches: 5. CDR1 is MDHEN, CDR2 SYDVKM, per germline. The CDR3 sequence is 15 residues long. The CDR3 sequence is CASSSPGGPNTEAFF. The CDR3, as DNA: TGTGCCAGCAGTTCCCCAGGGGGCCCGAACACTGAAGCTTTCTTT.

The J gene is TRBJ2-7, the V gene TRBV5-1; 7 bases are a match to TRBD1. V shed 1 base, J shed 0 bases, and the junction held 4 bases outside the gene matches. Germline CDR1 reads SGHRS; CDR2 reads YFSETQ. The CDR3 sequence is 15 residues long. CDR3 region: CASSLIGTDSYEQYF. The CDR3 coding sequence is TGCGCCAGCAGCTTGATCGGGACAGACTCCTACGAGCAGTACTTC.

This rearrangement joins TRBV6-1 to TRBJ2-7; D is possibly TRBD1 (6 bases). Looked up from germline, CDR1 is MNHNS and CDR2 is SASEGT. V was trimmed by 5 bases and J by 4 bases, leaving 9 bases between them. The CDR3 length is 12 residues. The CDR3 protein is CASSLGGYEQYF. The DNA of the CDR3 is TGTGCCAGCAGTCTAGGGGGATACGAGCAGTACTTC.

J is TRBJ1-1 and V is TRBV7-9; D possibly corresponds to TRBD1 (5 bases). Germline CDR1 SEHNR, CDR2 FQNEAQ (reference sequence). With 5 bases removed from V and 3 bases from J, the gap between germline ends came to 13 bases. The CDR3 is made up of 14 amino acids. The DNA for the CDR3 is TGTGCCAGCAGCCAAAAATCGGGGGACACTGAAGCTTTCTTT. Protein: CASSQKSGDTEAFF.

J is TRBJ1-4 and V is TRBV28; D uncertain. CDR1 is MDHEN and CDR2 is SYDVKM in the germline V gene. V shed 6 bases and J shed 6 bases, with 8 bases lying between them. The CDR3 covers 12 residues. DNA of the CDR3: TGTGCCAGCAGAACCGGGGATGAAAAACTGTTTTTT. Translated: CASRTGDEKLFF.

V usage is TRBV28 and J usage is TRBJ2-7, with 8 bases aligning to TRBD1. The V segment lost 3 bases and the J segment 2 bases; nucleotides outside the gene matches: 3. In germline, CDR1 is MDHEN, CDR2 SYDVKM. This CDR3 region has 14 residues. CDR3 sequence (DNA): TGTGCCAGCAGTTTTCAGGGGGCTGCCTACGAGCAGTACTTC. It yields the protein CASSFQGAAYEQYF.

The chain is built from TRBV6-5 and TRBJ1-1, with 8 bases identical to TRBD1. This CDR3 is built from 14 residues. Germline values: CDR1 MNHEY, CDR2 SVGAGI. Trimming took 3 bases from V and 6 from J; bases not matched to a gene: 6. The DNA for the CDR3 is TGTGCCAGCAGTTATCGATACAGGGGGTCTGAAGCTTTCTTT. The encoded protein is CASSYRYRGSEAFF.

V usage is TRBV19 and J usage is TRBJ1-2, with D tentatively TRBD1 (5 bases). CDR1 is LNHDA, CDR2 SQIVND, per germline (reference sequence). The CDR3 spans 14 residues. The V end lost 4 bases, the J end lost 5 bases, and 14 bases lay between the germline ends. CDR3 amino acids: CASSTSRGHYGYTF. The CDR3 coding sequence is TGTGCCAGTAGTACCTCCCGAGGACATTATGGCTACACCTTC.

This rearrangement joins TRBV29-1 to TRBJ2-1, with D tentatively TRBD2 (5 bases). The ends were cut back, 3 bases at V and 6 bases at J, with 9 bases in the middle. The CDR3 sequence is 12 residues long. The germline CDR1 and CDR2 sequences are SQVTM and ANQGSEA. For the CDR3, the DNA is TGCAGCGTTGACTCGGGGAGCAATGAGCAGTTCTTC. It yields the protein CSVDSGSNEQFF.

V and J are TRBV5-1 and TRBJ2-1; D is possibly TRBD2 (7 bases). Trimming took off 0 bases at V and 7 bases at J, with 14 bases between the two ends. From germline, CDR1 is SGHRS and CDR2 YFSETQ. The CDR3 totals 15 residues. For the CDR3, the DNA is TGCGCCAGCAGCTTGGTAGCAGGGAGGGGGAATGAGCAGTTCTTC. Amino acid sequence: CASSLVAGRGNEQFF.

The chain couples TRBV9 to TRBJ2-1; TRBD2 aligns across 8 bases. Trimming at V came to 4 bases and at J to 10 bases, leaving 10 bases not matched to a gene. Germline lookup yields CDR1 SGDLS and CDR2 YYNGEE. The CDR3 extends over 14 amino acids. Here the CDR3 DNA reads TGTGCCAGCAGCTTCGGGACTAGTTTCGGGGAGCAGTTCTTC. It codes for CASSFGTSFGEQFF.

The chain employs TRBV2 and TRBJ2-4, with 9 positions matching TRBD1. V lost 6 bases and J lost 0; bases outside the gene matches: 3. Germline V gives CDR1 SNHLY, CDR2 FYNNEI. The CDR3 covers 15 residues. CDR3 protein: CASRNRGPAKNIQYF. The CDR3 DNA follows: TGTGCCAGCAGGAACAGGGGGCCAGCCAAAAACATTCAGTACTTC. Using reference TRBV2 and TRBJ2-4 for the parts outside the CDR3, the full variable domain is EPEVTQTPSHQVTQMGQEVILRCVPISNHLYFYWYRQILGQKVEFLVSFYNNEISEKSEIFDDQFSVERPDGSNFTLKIRSTKLEDSAMYFCASRNRGPAKNIQYFGAGTRLSVL.

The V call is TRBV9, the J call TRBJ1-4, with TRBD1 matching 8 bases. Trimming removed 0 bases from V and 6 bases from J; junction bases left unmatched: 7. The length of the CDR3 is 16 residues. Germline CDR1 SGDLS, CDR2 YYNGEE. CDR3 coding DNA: TGTGCCAGCAGCGTAGCGGCAGGGGGCGGTGATGAAAAACTGTTTTTT. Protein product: CASSVAAGGGDEKLFF.

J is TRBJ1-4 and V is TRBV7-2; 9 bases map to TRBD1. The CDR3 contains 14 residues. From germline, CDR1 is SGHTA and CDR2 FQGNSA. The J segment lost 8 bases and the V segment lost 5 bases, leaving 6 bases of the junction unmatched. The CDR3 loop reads CASSQDRGGEKLFF. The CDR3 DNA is TGTGCCAGCAGCCAGGACAGGGGAGGAGAAAAACTGTTTTTT.